This T cell receptor beta chain was found in a study of blood T cell repertoires in COVID-19 (dated by TCRdb to 2020 to 2022). General notes on the study: Collaborator samples came from the United States, Italy and Spain and covered acute and convalescent phases of COVID-19. The prospective study material was composed of cDNA or gDNA derived from T cells, B-cell-depleted T cells, or PBMCs. Subjects who had been exposed to COVID-19, were actively infected with it, or had recovered from it provided the deeply sampled blood TCRbeta repertoires that made up the dataset. The repertoires were released in a freely available public database intended as a resource for research on the immune response to SARS-CoV-2. Samples came from the ongoing ImmuneRACE study (first 160 participants) plus 1,254 subjects from 6 global collaborators. A de-identified subject ID, COVID-19 status, age in years and sex were almost always included in the sample metadata. HLA class I and class II types, where available, came from metadata supplied by the sample provider rather than from assay-based typing.

The immunoSEQ Assay, a bias-controlled multiplex PCR, was used to amplify TCRbeta CDR3 regions from genomic DNA. As for the original processing: Within the assay, amplification of reference gene primers was used to estimate how many nucleated cells each sample contained. To quantify the absolute abundance of each unique TCRbeta CDR3 rearrangement, sequence reads were collapsed and filtered. For each sample, productive Simpson clonality was calculated as the square root of Simpson's diversity index across productive rearrangements. TCRdb obtained this table from immuneACCESS and retained in-frame rearrangements with V and J assigned. These tables miss some clones; where compared with another copy, unresolved V genes account for less than half of the shortfall, and the remainder is unexplained. That table supplies the V and J calls and clone size; D and trimming were determined from the DNA. This sample comprises about 140,000 clones, about four fifths of them detected only once. The biggest ten clones account for roughly 9% of the sample.

This clone has just one count. Its cognate antigen has yet to be identified. No quality values exist for individual bases; no much larger clone is one base distant. Findings and caveats that apply to the study as a whole: The quantity of clinical and demographic metadata differed by source and by participant and was supplied without curation.

CDR1 and CDR2, looked up from the germline V gene, are ENHRY and SYGVKD. Clipping removes 2 bases from V and 2 bases from J, with 3 as the unmatched junction base count. The CDR3 runs 15 residues from the cysteine to the phenylalanine. The read is trimmed to its CDR3 DNA, 45 bases read in frame from base 1. Whole blood was collected in K2EDTA tubes by collaborating institutions according to the institutions' own protocols. For TCRbeta analysis, collaborators shipped samples as frozen whole blood, isolated PBMCs, or DNA extracted from either of those sample types. The chain uses TRBV10-3 and TRBJ2-7, with 10 bases aligning to TRBD1. Material: peripheral blood. This receptor was identified in an elderly woman in a cohort sampled during active or convalescent COVID-19. The CDR3 reads CAISEPGQGAYEQYF. At the DNA level, the sequence is TGTGCCATCAGTGAGCCTGGACAGGGGGCCTACGAGCAGTACTTC.